This T cell receptor beta chain comes out of a study of blood T cell repertoires in COVID-19. The overall study: Sites across the United States, Italy and Spain contributed samples from acute and convalescent COVID-19. The cDNA or gDNA used as material had been derived from T cells, B-cell-depleted T cells, or PBMCs.

Trimming removed 1 base from V and 7 bases from J; junction bases left unmatched: 9. Looked up from germline, CDR1 is SGHRS and CDR2 is YFSETQ. The CDR3 runs to 15 residues. In the authors' workflow: Amplification from reference gene primers served as the basis for estimated nucleated cell counts. Libraries were prepared by immunoSEQ multiplex PCR; TCRdb keeps only in-frame clonotypes and omits some of them. V and J calls and clone size are those listed in that table; D and trimming were worked out from the DNA. The sample lists around 80,000 clones; roughly 80% were seen once. V and J are TRBV5-1 and TRBJ2-7; 9 positions agree with TRBD1. The receptor was isolated from a man older than 75 with acute or convalescent COVID-19. Sequenced: peripheral blood. The CDR3 sequence: CASSLMGQGSGEQYF. The CDR3 DNA sequence: TGCGCCAGCAGCTTGATGGGACAGGGCTCGGGTGAGCAGTACTTC.